The 26 T cell receptor beta chains given below trace back to one sample, sequenced in a study of T cell changes during pregnancy in multiple sclerosis. The table came from immunoSEQ multiplex PCR; TCRdb's copy has only in-frame clones and leaves some out. The profile shows around 70,000 clones, 85% to 95% of them singletons. The sequencing here drew on peripheral blood, taken before pregnancy. All receptors derive from a female donor with multiple sclerosis, enrolled in a pregnancy study.

The J gene is TRBJ1-5, the V gene TRBV19; D gene unclear. Germline assignment: CDR1 LNHDA and CDR2 SQIVND (reference sequence). This CDR3 has 14 residues. Trimming stripped 11 bases from V and 1 base from J, with 15 bases between. CDR3 DNA sequence: TGTGCCTCCCGGGAGGTTTTGAGCAATCAGCCCCAGCATTTT. This encodes CASREVLSNQPQHF. The variable domain in full, completed from reference TRBV19 and TRBJ1-5, reads DGGITQSPKYLFRKEGQNVTLSCEQNLNHDAMYWYRQDPGQGLRLIYYSQIVNDFQKGDIAEGYSVSREKKESFPLTVTSAQKNPTAFYLCASREVLSNQPQHFGDGTRLSIL.

This chain links TRBV5-5 with TRBJ2-7, with TRBD1 matching 12 bases. CDR3 length: 16 amino acids. V was clipped by 4 bases and J by 6 bases; unmatched bases: 11. Per germline, CDR1 SGHKS and CDR2 YYEKEE (reference sequence). CDR3 amino acids: CASSHALRDRGREQYF. Written as DNA, the CDR3 is TGTGCCAGCAGCCACGCGCTCCGGGACAGGGGGCGCGAGCAGTACTTC.

This rearrangement joins TRBV5-1 to TRBJ1-3, with 7 bases matching TRBD1. The length of the CDR3 is 15 residues. J was trimmed by 8 bases and V by 0 bases; bases with no gene match: 8. Per germline, CDR1 SGHRS and CDR2 YFSETQ. DNA of the CDR3: TGCGCCAGCAGCTTGGTTGGGACAGAAACAGACACCATATATTTT. Its translation: CASSLVGTETDTIYF.

This chain connects TRBV7-2 to TRBJ2-7; 10 nucleotides agree with TRBD1. V shed 1 base, J shed 5 bases, and the junction held 2 bases outside the gene matches. In germline, CDR1 is SGHTA, CDR2 FQGNSA. This CDR3 is built from 14 residues. The CDR3 sequence: CASSLGDRGHEQYF. CDR3 nucleotides: TGTGCCAGCAGCTTAGGGGACAGGGGACACGAGCAGTACTTC. The full variable domain, with the rest looked up from reference TRBV7-2 and TRBJ2-7, is GAGVSQSPSNKVTEKGKDVELRCDPISGHTALYWYRQSLGQGLEFLIYFQGNSAPDKSGLPSDRFSAERTGGSVSTLTIQRTQQEDSAVYLCASSLGDRGHEQYFGPGTRLTVT.

This CDR3 reads CASSPRTGPDEQFF. The DNA for the CDR3 is TGTGCCAGCAGCCCTCGGACAGGGCCGGATGAGCAGTTCTTC. The chain couples TRBV7-9 to TRBJ2-1; TRBD1 aligns across 8 bases. The germline V gene has CDR1 SEHNR and CDR2 FQNEAQ (reference sequence). The ends lost 5 bases at V and 8 bases at J; junction bases unmatched: 8. This CDR3 has 14 amino acids.

The chain has TRBV6-6 and TRBJ1-2, with 8 bases identical to TRBD1. The CDR3 is 13 amino acids. Germline lookup yields CDR1 MNHNY and CDR2 SVGAGI (reference sequence). The junction had 4 bases not matched to a gene; V was cut back by 3 bases and J by 7 bases. CDR3 in amino acids: CASSYLTGAGYTF. CDR3 bases: TGTGCCAGCAGTTATTTGACAGGGGCTGGCTACACCTTC.

V usage is TRBV5-4 and J usage is TRBJ2-1; D uncertain. V dropped 1 base and J dropped 5 bases, with 13 bases sitting between them. The CDR3 has 15 amino acids. Germline V gene lookup returns CDR1 SGHNT and CDR2 YYREEE (reference sequence). The CDR3 sequence: CASSLYGSRNNEQFF. The CDR3 DNA is TGTGCCAGCAGCTTGTACGGGTCCCGAAACAATGAGCAGTTCTTC.

CDR3 DNA sequence: TGTGCCAGCAGTTTATTCAAACAAAAAAACACTAGCGGAGGGCCTCGGGAGCAGTTCTTC. It specifies CASSLFKQKNTSGGPREQFF. The V and J genes are TRBV28 and TRBJ2-1; 8 bases match TRBD2. V lost 1 base and J lost 10; bases outside the gene matches: 24. The CDR3 consists of 20 residues. Germline CDR1 reads MDHEN; CDR2 reads SYDVKM.

The V gene is TRBV15, the J gene TRBJ2-2; perhaps TRBD2 as D (5 bases). Germline V CDR1 and CDR2: LNHNV, YYDKDF (reference sequence). Deletions cut 5 bases from V and 7 bases from J, with 11 bases between. The CDR3 is 13 residues long. CDR3 bases: TGTGCCACCAGCGAGGGCCTGCACGGGGAGCTGTTTTTT. As protein: CATSEGLHGELFF.

This chain connects TRBV14 to TRBJ1-1; perhaps TRBD1 as D (6 bases). V gave up 4 bases and J gave up 0 bases, with 12 bases separating them. The CDR3 extends over 15 amino acids. CDR1 SGHDN and CDR2 FVKESK come from the germline V gene. In DNA, the CDR3 is TGTGCCAGCAGCCCGCGAGGGGGTTTGAACACTGAAGCTTTCTTT. It codes for CASSPRGGLNTEAFF.

V gene TRBV10-3 combines with J gene TRBJ2-1; D perhaps matches TRBD2 (6 bases). Germline V gives CDR1 ENHRY, CDR2 SYGVKD. This CDR3 spans 12 amino acids. V gave up 6 bases and J gave up 8 bases, with 11 bases separating them. The DNA of the CDR3 is TGTGCCATCAGGTCCGGGAGCGATGAGCAGTTCTTC. Its translation: CAIRSGSDEQFF.

The chain employs TRBV28 and TRBJ2-3, with TRBD1 identical over 9 bases. The CDR3 consists of 14 residues. With V trimmed by 6 bases and J by 2 bases, 3 bases remained unmatched. Germline loops: CDR1 MDHEN, CDR2 SYDVKM. The CDR3 spells CASSRQGVTDTQYF. In DNA form, the CDR3 reads TGTGCCAGCAGCCGACAGGGGGTCACAGATACGCAGTATTTT.

The V and J genes are TRBV19 and TRBJ2-5; TRBD1 matches at 7 bases. This CDR3 is built from 12 residues. V lost 8 bases to trimming and J lost 4 bases; unmatched junction nucleotides: 4. Germline CDR1 and CDR2: LNHDA and SQIVND (reference sequence). Here the CDR3 DNA reads TGTGCCAGTGCGACAGGGCGAGAGACCCAGTACTTC. Amino acids: CASATGRETQYF.

V is TRBV7-9 and J is TRBJ2-7, with 7 bases aligning to TRBD2. V gave up 5 bases and J gave up 3 bases; unmatched junction bases: 1. CDR3 length: 12 residues. Germline V gene lookup returns CDR1 SEHNR and CDR2 FQNEAQ (reference sequence). The DNA for the CDR3 is TGTGCCAGCAGCCGGGGGGACTACGAGCAGTACTTC. It codes for CASSRGDYEQYF.

This chain connects TRBV7-9 to TRBJ2-7; TRBD2 is a possible D gene (6 bases). Per germline, CDR1 SEHNR and CDR2 FQNEAQ (reference sequence). CDR3 length: 14 amino acids. V dropped 5 bases and J dropped 1 base, with 12 bases sitting between them. In nucleotides, the CDR3 is TGTGCCAGCAGCCCAAGTAGCGGATCCTACGAGCAGTACTTC. Translation gives CASSPSSGSYEQYF. Variable domain in full (rest from reference TRBV7-9 and TRBJ2-7): DTGVSQNPRHKITKRGQNVTFRCDPISEHNRLYWYRQTLGQGPEFLTYFQNEAQLEKSRLLSDRFSAERPKGSFSTLEIQRTEQGDSAMYLCASSPSSGSYEQYFGPGTRLTVT.

The J gene is TRBJ2-3, the V gene TRBV6-5; D is possibly TRBD2 (5 bases). Germline assignment: CDR1 MNHEY and CDR2 SVGAGI. This CDR3 region has 15 residues. Between the trimmed V and J ends, which lost 5 bases and 2 bases, there was a span of 14 bases. The CDR3 nucleotides read TGTGCCAGCAGTCGAGGGTTTACTATCACAGATACGCAGTATTTT. It is translated as CASSRGFTITDTQYF.

CDR3 nucleotides: TGTGCCAGCAGTGATACGGGTTCCAATGAGCAGTTCTTC. It codes for CASSDTGSNEQFF. The rearrangement joins TRBV2 to TRBJ2-1; no clear D gene. Germline CDR1 is SNHLY and CDR2 is FYNNEI. The CDR3 has 13 amino acids. V lost 3 bases and J 6 bases, leaving 9 bases between the germline ends.

The chain uses TRBV19 and TRBJ2-7, with 9 bases that match TRBD1. CDR1 and CDR2 from the germline V gene are LNHDA and SQIVND (reference sequence). The J segment lost 0 bases and the V segment lost 3 bases, leaving 9 bases of the junction unmatched. The CDR3 consists of 17 residues. CDR3 DNA: TGTGCCAGTAGTATTCGTCCCGGGACAGGGCCCTCCTACGAGCAGTACTTC. Encoded protein: CASSIRPGTGPSYEQYF.

V gene TRBV15 combines with J gene TRBJ2-3; 7 nucleotides align to TRBD1. Germline V CDR1 and CDR2: LNHNV, YYDKDF (reference sequence). Trimming took 0 bases from V and 5 from J; bases not matched to a gene: 5. The CDR3 covers 15 residues. The CDR3 region is CATSRELTGLDTQYF. Written as DNA, the CDR3 is TGTGCCACCAGCAGAGAACTGACAGGGTTAGATACGCAGTATTTT.

V gene TRBV28 combines with J gene TRBJ2-7; 7 bases are a match to TRBD2. Trimming took 2 bases from V and 4 from J; bases not matched to a gene: 5. The CDR3 runs 14 residues. Germline V gene data show CDR1 as MDHEN and CDR2 as SYDVKM. CDR3 coding DNA: TGTGCCAGCAGTTTAATAGCGGGCCCATACGAGCAGTACTTC. It yields the protein CASSLIAGPYEQYF.

The rearrangement links TRBV7-2 to TRBJ2-7, with a tentative D call TRBD1 (5 bases). The CDR3 is 13 residues long. The germline V and J ends were trimmed by 2 bases and 7 bases, with 12 bases remaining between them. Germline-derived CDR1 and CDR2 are SGHTA and FQGNSA. CDR3 residues: CASSLSRAQEQYF. Written as DNA, the CDR3 is TGTGCCAGCAGCTTATCCAGGGCTCAGGAGCAGTACTTC.

CDR3 sequence (DNA): TGTGCCAGCAGTTTACCCGGGATCAAGGTGGGGGAGCTGTTTTTT. It is translated as CASSLPGIKVGELFF. The V and J genes are TRBV28 and TRBJ2-2; TRBD2 might be the D (5 bases). The length of the CDR3 is 15 residues. V lost 2 bases to trimming and J lost 8 bases, with 15 bases between them. Germline V gene data show CDR1 as MDHEN and CDR2 as SYDVKM.

The J gene is TRBJ2-5, the V gene TRBV11-3; a weak D match, TRBD1 (6 bases). Germline V lookup: CDR1 SGHNT, CDR2 YENEEA. The CDR3 has 14 amino acids. The V end was cut by 5 bases, the J end by 0 bases, with 10 bases between. The DNA for the CDR3 is TGTGCCAGCAGCCGTGGGGGCGACCAAGAGACCCAGTACTTC. It is translated as CASSRGGDQETQYF.

V usage is TRBV2 and J usage is TRBJ1-1; D is uncertain. The V end was cut by 8 bases, the J end by 8 bases, with 12 bases between. The CDR3 covers 11 residues. The germline gives CDR1 SNHLY, CDR2 FYNNEI. The CDR3 reads CASHDSFEAFF. The CDR3 region has the DNA TGTGCCAGCCACGATAGTTTCGAAGCTTTCTTT.

The chain employs TRBV9 and TRBJ2-1; D is possibly TRBD2 (5 bases). Germline CDR1 SGDLS, CDR2 YYNGEE. The CDR3 consists of 14 residues. Trimming took 2 bases from V and 4 from J, leaving 10 bases between them. As DNA, the CDR3 is TGTGCCAGCAGCGTTCGTCCGGGGTACAATGAGCAGTTCTTC. Its protein is CASSVRPGYNEQFF.

On this clone itself: The junction does not match germline at one end; this may be a read error. The V and J genes are TRBV7-3 and TRBJ2-7; 7 positions match TRBD1. The CDR3 has 16 amino acids. CDR1 is SGHTA and CDR2 is FQGTGA in the germline V gene. DNA of the CDR3: TGTGCCAGCAGCTTAAGACACAGGGGTTTTTGTGAGCTCCCCCCCTTC. Its protein product is CASSLRHRGFCELPPF. Drawing the rest from reference TRBV7-3 and TRBJ2-7, the complete variable domain is GAGVSQTPSNKVTEKGKYVELRCDPISGHTALYWYRQSLGQGPEFLIYFQGTGAADDSGLPNDRFFAVRPEGSVSTLKIQRTERGDSAVYLCASSLRHRGFCELPPFGPGTRLTVT.